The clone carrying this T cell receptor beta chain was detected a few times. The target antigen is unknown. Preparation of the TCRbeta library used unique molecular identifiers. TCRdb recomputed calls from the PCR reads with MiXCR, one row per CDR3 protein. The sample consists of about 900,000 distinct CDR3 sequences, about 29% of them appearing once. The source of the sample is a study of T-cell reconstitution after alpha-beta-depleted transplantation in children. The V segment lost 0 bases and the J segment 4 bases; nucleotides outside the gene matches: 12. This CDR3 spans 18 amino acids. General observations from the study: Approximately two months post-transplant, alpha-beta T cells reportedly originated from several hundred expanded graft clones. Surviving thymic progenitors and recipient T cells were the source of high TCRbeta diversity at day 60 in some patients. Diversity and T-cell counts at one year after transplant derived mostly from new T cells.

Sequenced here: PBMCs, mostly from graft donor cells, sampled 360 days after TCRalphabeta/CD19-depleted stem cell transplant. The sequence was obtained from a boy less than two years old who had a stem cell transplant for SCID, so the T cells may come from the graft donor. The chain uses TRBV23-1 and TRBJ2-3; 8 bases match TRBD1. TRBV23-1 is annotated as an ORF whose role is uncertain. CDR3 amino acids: CASSQSKGQVERSDTQYF. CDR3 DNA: TGCGCCAGCAGTCAATCGAAGGGACAGGTCGAAAGGTCAGATACGCAGTATTTT.